Below, 19 T cell receptor beta chains from the same sample are listed, as sequenced in a study of T cells in Graves' hyperthyroidism and ophthalmopathy. Amplified TCR beta CDR3 regions derived from RNA transcripts. In the first-round RT-PCR of the TCR CDR3, the HTBI primer set was used. MiXCR, run by TCRdb on the multiplex PCR reads, gives a single entry per CDR3 protein. In the table there are around 660,000 distinct CDR3 sequences, less than 45% of which are singletons. Sequencing was carried out using peripheral blood or thyroid tissue (not recorded which). These TCRs come from an adult man with Graves' disease, either hyperthyroidism or ophthalmopathy (not recorded which).

The gene calls are TRBV20-1 and TRBJ1-4; 10 bases match TRBD1. V gave up 7 bases and J gave up 0 bases; unmatched junction bases: 2. The germline V gene has CDR1 DFQATT and CDR2 SNEGSKA (reference sequence). The CDR3 runs to 14 residues. The CDR3 DNA reads TGCAGTGGGGGGACAGGGGCAACTAATGAAAAACTGTTTTTT. Its protein product is CSGGTGATNEKLFF.

This clonotype showed up just a few times. At one of its ends the junction is not consistent with the germline gene, which may arise from a read error. This chain links TRBV5-1 with TRBJ2-7; D is uncertain. CDR1 is SGHRS, CDR2 YFSETQ, per germline. CDR3 length equals 12 residues. In DNA form, the CDR3 reads TGTGCCAGCAGCTCCCGGGTCGACGAGCAGTACTTC. Residues: CASSSRVDEQYF.

This clonotype occurred many times. The rearrangement uses TRBV7-9 and TRBJ1-2; D not certain. This CDR3 spans 13 amino acids. Trimming shortened V by 5 bases and J by 8 bases, and 15 bases separated the two germline ends. In germline, CDR1 is SEHNR, CDR2 FQNEAQ (reference sequence). The CDR3 reads CASSQEQVQGYTF. In DNA form, the CDR3 reads TGTGCCAGCAGCCAAGAGCAGGTGCAAGGCTACACCTTC. The full variable domain, with the rest looked up from reference TRBV7-9 and TRBJ1-2, is DTGVSQNPRHKITKRGQNVTFRCDPISEHNRLYWYRQTLGQGPEFLTYFQNEAQLEKSRLLSDRFSAERPKGSFSTLEIQRTEQGDSAMYLCASSQEQVQGYTFGSGTRLTVV.

The V gene is TRBV7-2, the J gene TRBJ2-7, with 11 bases matching TRBD2. This CDR3 is 15 amino acids long. In germline, CDR1 is SGHTA, CDR2 FQGNSA. The trim removed 5 bases at V and 6 bases at J, leaving 9 bases unmatched. Here the CDR3 DNA reads TGTGCCAGCAGCCAGCCTAGCGGGGGGAGGAGCGAGCAGTACTTC. Translation: CASSQPSGGRSEQYF.

The chain couples TRBV7-2 to TRBJ1-5; TRBD1 matches at 8 bases. Germline-derived CDR1 and CDR2 are SGHTA and FQGNSA. Trimming cost V 5 bases and J 11 bases; bases outside gene matches: 14. This CDR3 region has 15 residues. The CDR3 DNA is TGTGCCAGCAGCCCCCGGACAGGGTACCAAGAGACCCAGCATTTT. Translated: CASSPRTGYQETQHF.

V and J are TRBV20-1 and TRBJ2-3; D remains unclear. This CDR3 is built from 10 residues. Germline V lookup: CDR1 DFQATT, CDR2 SNEGSKA (reference sequence). V was shortened by 6 bases and J by 6 bases, with 7 bases between the two germline ends. CDR3 DNA: TGCAGTGCACACTCGGATACGCAGTATTTT. It translates to CSAHSDTQYF.

In this sample, this clonotype turned up many times. V gene TRBV2 combines with J gene TRBJ1-4; D unresolved. There are 12 residues in the CDR3. Germline lookup yields CDR1 SNHLY and CDR2 FYNNEI. V lost 6 bases and J 6 bases, leaving 8 bases between the germline ends. The CDR3 region has the DNA TGTGCCAGCAGCTCGGTTTATGAAAAACTGTTTTTT. This codes for CASSSVYEKLFF.

This clonotype was found once. The gene calls are TRBV7-2 and TRBJ1-4; the match to TRBD1 covers 8 bases. CDR1 and CDR2 from the germline V gene are SGHTA and FQGNSA. CDR3 size: 16 residues. V shed 0 bases and J 2 bases; nucleotides not matched to a gene: 2. The CDR3 DNA reads TGTGCCAGCAGCTTAGCGTCAGGGGGCACTAATGAAAAACTGTTTTTT. It codes for CASSLASGGTNEKLFF.

The J gene is TRBJ1-6, the V gene TRBV7-8; maybe TRBD1 (5 bases). CDR3 length: 16 amino acids. V was clipped by 5 bases and J by 10 bases, with 21 bases between them. Germline CDR1 and CDR2: SGHVS and FQNEAQ. The CDR3 protein is CASSPAVGGRGSPLHF. The CDR3 DNA is TGTGCCAGCAGCCCAGCGGTCGGAGGGAGGGGATCACCCCTCCACTTT.

A remark on this clonotype: A read error may explain this, as a much larger clone is one base away. This is likely a read error, given that the CDR3 carries no conserved phenylalanine or tryptophan at its end. This chain links TRBV6-5 with TRBJ2-2; D ambiguous. Trimming left V 7 bases short and J 7 bases short, with 7 bases between. The CDR3 runs to 11 residues. The V gene's germline CDR1 is MNHEY and CDR2 SVGAGI. The chain's CDR3 is CASNQNGELFS. The DNA of the CDR3 is TGTGCCAGCAATCAGAACGGGGAGCTGTTTTCT.

This chain joins TRBV7-2 and TRBJ1-6, with D perhaps TRBD1 (5 bases). CDR3 length: 20 residues. V was clipped by 4 bases and J by 0 bases, with 22 bases between them. Germline V gives CDR1 SGHTA, CDR2 FQGNSA. This chain's CDR3 is CASSSGAGLGSSSYNSPLHF. CDR3 sequence (DNA): TGTGCCAGCAGCTCCGGGGCAGGGTTGGGGTCCAGCTCCTATAATTCACCCCTCCACTTT.

This clonotype was seen only a few times. The chain combines TRBV7-2 with TRBJ2-2; D might be TRBD1 (6 bases). Germline V CDR1 and CDR2: SGHTA, FQGNSA. The V and J ends lost 5 bases and 4 bases respectively, with 14 bases between them. The CDR3 totals 15 residues. The CDR3 protein is CASSTNRVATGELFF. In DNA, the CDR3 is TGTGCCAGCAGCACGAACAGGGTCGCCACCGGGGAGCTGTTTTTT.

The chain combines TRBV20-1 with TRBJ1-1; the match to TRBD1 covers 10 bases. The CDR3 runs to 16 residues. Germline CDR1 DFQATT, CDR2 SNEGSKA (reference sequence). V was clipped by 3 bases and J by 1 base; unmatched bases: 8. The CDR3 bases are TGCAGTGCTAGGAACCCGGGACAGGGGCCGAACACTGAAGCTTTCTTT. Protein sequence: CSARNPGQGPNTEAFF.

The chain recombines TRBV5-1 with TRBJ1-5; TRBD1 matches at 7 bases. The CDR3 runs 15 residues. The V gene end was trimmed by 1 base and the J gene end by 3 bases; junction bases not matched to a gene: 4. CDR1 and CDR2 (germline): SGHRS, YFSETQ. This CDR3 reads CASSLRQGPNQPQHF. The CDR3 DNA sequence: TGCGCCAGCAGCTTGAGACAGGGCCCCAATCAGCCCCAGCATTTT.

Many counts were recorded for this clonotype. The chain joins TRBV2 to TRBJ1-3; D is unclear. Germline assignment: CDR1 SNHLY and CDR2 FYNNEI. The CDR3 is made up of 15 amino acids. The V end was cut by 2 bases, the J end by 2 bases, with 10 bases between. CDR3 nucleotides: TGTGCCAGCAGTGAAACATCGGTTACTGGAAACACCATATATTTT. This sequence encodes CASSETSVTGNTIYF.

This clonotype was observed at least ten times. In DNA, the CDR3 is TGTGCCAGCAGTCCTGTCGGACTAGCGGGGAGCAGATTGAACGAGCAGTACTTC. Its protein is CASSPVGLAGSRLNEQYF. The J gene is TRBJ2-7, the V gene TRBV2, with 12 bases fitting TRBD2. Per the germline V gene, CDR1 is SNHLY and CDR2 is FYNNEI. CDR3 length: 18 residues. V lost 5 bases, J lost 5 bases, and 16 bases stayed unmatched.

In regard to this clonotype: This may be a read error: a much more frequent sequence differs by one nucleotide. The V gene is TRBV7-9, the J gene TRBJ1-5, with D perhaps TRBD1 (5 bases). In germline, CDR1 is SEHNR, CDR2 FQNEAQ (reference sequence). This CDR3 is built from 15 residues. Trimming took 7 bases from V and 4 from J, leaving 17 bases between them. CDR3 coding DNA: TGTGCCAGCAACTTGGATTCAGGGCAGAATCAGCCCCAGCATTTT. Residues: CASNLDSGQNQPQHF.

Notes on this clonotype: This sequence may be a read error, since a much larger clone differs from it by one base. The chain joins TRBV7-2 to TRBJ2-7; D remains unclear. This CDR3 has 13 amino acids. Per germline, CDR1 SGHTA and CDR2 FQGNSA. The CDR3 loop is CSSSLLGGYEQYF. For the CDR3, the DNA is TGTTCCAGCAGCTTACTGGGCGGCTACGAGCAGTACTTC.

The chain recombines TRBV29-1 with TRBJ2-5, with 9 positions matching TRBD1. This CDR3 comprises 12 residues. With V trimmed by 6 bases and J by 4 bases, 3 bases remained unmatched. Germline CDR1 and CDR2: SQVTM and ANQGSEA. DNA of the CDR3: TGCAGCGTAACGACAGGGGGAGAGACCCAGTACTTC. Its translation is CSVTTGGETQYF.